One sample yielded the 18 T cell receptor beta chains listed below, sequenced in a study of T cells in Graves' hyperthyroidism and ophthalmopathy. Amplification yielded TCR beta CDR3 regions, with RNA transcripts as the source. An initial round of RT-PCR targeting the TCR CDR3 relied on the HTBI primer set. In TCRdb, the multiplex PCR reads were re-called with MiXCR into one record per CDR3 protein. Altogether some 690,000 distinct CDR3 sequences are present, roughly a sixth being singletons, with the ten largest covering less than 20%. Sequencing input: blood. These receptor sequences come from a man aged 50-60 years with Graves' hyperthyroidism.

The chain recombines TRBV29-1 with TRBJ1-3; D perhaps matches TRBD1 (6 bases). The CDR3 extends over 14 amino acids. Germline CDR1 SQVTM, CDR2 ANQGSEA. V was trimmed by 6 bases and J by 1 base, leaving 13 bases between them. CDR3 loop: CSVDPGASGNTIYF. The CDR3 nucleotides are TGCAGCGTGGACCCAGGGGCTTCTGGAAACACCATATATTTT.

This clonotype was observed at least ten times. The rearrangement links TRBV5-1 to TRBJ2-1; D possibly corresponds to TRBD2 (6 bases). Germline loops: CDR1 SGHRS, CDR2 YFSETQ. The CDR3 covers 17 residues. V was trimmed by 0 bases and J by 4 bases, leaving 17 bases between them. CDR3 in DNA: TGCGCCAGCAGCTTGGCCGGGGGAGAAGGATATTACAATGAGCAGTTCTTC. Protein: CASSLAGGEGYYNEQFF.

This clonotype showed up just a few times. This chain joins TRBV4-1 and TRBJ1-5; TRBD1 might be the D (5 bases). CDR3 length equals 15 residues. The V end was cut by 2 bases, the J end by 6 bases, with 14 bases between. Per the germline V gene, CDR1 is MGHRA and CDR2 is YSYEKL. The CDR3 DNA follows: TGCGCCAGCAGCCAAATCTGGGGCCTCGGTCAGCCCCAGCATTTT. Translating it yields CASSQIWGLGQPQHF.

J is TRBJ2-1 and V is TRBV7-2, with D unresolved. CDR1 and CDR2 (germline): SGHTA, FQGNSA. This CDR3 spans 16 amino acids. The V end was cut by 2 bases, the J end by 8 bases, with 19 bases between. The chain's CDR3 is CASSLLGGTTSDEQFF. The CDR3 coding sequence is TGTGCCAGCAGCTTACTCGGCGGAACCACCTCGGATGAGCAGTTCTTC. Supplemented by reference TRBV7-2 and TRBJ2-1, the full variable domain reads GAGVSQSPSNKVTEKGKDVELRCDPISGHTALYWYRQSLGQGLEFLIYFQGNSAPDKSGLPSDRFSAERTGGSVSTLTIQRTQQEDSAVYLCASSLLGGTTSDEQFFGPGTRLTVL.

This clonotype came up a few times. The rearrangement uses TRBV7-8 and TRBJ2-1, with TRBD2 identical over 10 bases. J gave up 6 bases and V 2 bases, and 4 bases lay outside the gene matches. Germline V gene sequence: CDR1 SGHVS, CDR2 FQNEAQ. This CDR3 contains 15 residues. Here the CDR3 DNA reads TGTGCCAGCAGCTTACTAGCGGGAGACTCCAATGAGCAGTTCTTC. This translates into CASSLLAGDSNEQFF.

This clonotype was recorded many times. The genes are TRBV28 and TRBJ2-3; 10 bases are a match to TRBD2. CDR1 is MDHEN, CDR2 SYDVKM, per germline. There are 19 residues in the CDR3. With 2 bases clipped from V and 4 bases from J, the junction kept 15 bases outside the gene matches. For the CDR3, the DNA is TGTGCCAGCAGTTTACGGACTAGCGGAAGTTCGGGAGCCCCAGATACGCAGTATTTT. It translates to CASSLRTSGSSGAPDTQYF.

This clonotype was recorded many times. This sequence joins TRBV5-1 and TRBJ1-1; TRBD1 agrees at 9 bases. V shed 4 bases, J shed 3 bases, and the junction held 10 bases outside the gene matches. CDR1 and CDR2 from the germline V gene are SGHRS and YFSETQ. This CDR3 is 16 amino acids long. The DNA for the CDR3 is TGCGCCAGCAGCCCTACAGGGGGCGCGAGGTACACTGAAGCTTTCTTT. Protein sequence: CASSPTGGARYTEAFF. Together with reference TRBV5-1 and TRBJ1-1, the CDR3 gives the full variable domain: KAGVTQTPRYLIKTRGQQVTLSCSPISGHRSVSWYQQTPGQGLQFLFEYFSETQRNKGNFPGRFSGRQFSNSRSEMNVSTLELGDSALYLCASSPTGGARYTEAFFGQGTRLTVV.

This clonotype was seen a handful of times. This sequence joins TRBV10-3 and TRBJ1-6; 8 nucleotides agree with TRBD1. The CDR3 totals 13 residues. Germline V lookup: CDR1 ENHRY, CDR2 SYGVKD. V dropped 6 bases and J dropped 8; count of bases not matched to a gene: 3. CDR3 in DNA: TGTGCCATCAGAGACAGGGGTTATTCACCCCTCCACTTT. Its translation: CAIRDRGYSPLHF.

This clonotype was counted ten times or more. The chain carries TRBV5-1 and TRBJ2-2; TRBD1 agrees at 11 bases. The trim removed 2 bases at V and 7 bases at J, leaving 7 bases unmatched. This CDR3 region has 16 residues. CDR1 and CDR2 from the germline V gene are SGHRS and YFSETQ. CDR3 sequence reads: CASSFRGQGAGGELFF. The CDR3 DNA follows: TGCGCCAGCAGCTTTAGAGGACAGGGGGCAGGCGGGGAGCTGTTTTTT.

The rearrangement links TRBV30 to TRBJ2-7, with a tentative D call TRBD1 (6 bases). This CDR3 comprises 14 residues. Germline CDR1 reads GTSNPN; CDR2 reads SVGIG (reference sequence). The V and J ends lost 2 bases and 5 bases respectively, with 16 bases between them. This CDR3 is CAWSLTTGFNEQYF. CDR3 bases: TGTGCCTGGAGTCTTACTACAGGGTTCAACGAGCAGTACTTC.

This clonotype was seen at least ten times. J is TRBJ1-2 and V is TRBV28, with D tentatively TRBD1 (6 bases). The germline V gene has CDR1 MDHEN and CDR2 SYDVKM. V was cut by 5 bases and J by 7 bases, with 26 bases left in between. The CDR3 spans 17 residues. CDR3 DNA sequence: TGTGCCAGCAGTGGACCAGGGACACCCTCCTTTTTGAGTGGCTACACCTTC. Translating gives CASSGPGTPSFLSGYTF.

At least ten counts were recorded for this clonotype. The chain carries TRBV11-2 and TRBJ1-4, with D possibly being TRBD1 (6 bases). Germline CDR1 reads SGHAT; CDR2 reads FQNNGV. V lost 5 bases, J lost 5 bases, and 18 bases lay in between. The length of the CDR3 is 16 residues. The CDR3 DNA reads TGTGCCAGCAGCCTCGGGACATATGTAGCAAATGAAAAACTGTTTTTT. This encodes CASSLGTYVANEKLFF. Variable domain in full (rest from reference TRBV11-2 and TRBJ1-4): EAGVAQSPRYKIIEKRQSVAFWCNPISGHATLYWYQQILGQGPKLLIQFQNNGVVDDSQLPKDRFSAERLKGVDSTLKIQPAKLEDSAVYLCASSLGTYVANEKLFFGSGTQLSVL.

This CDR3 is CASSKIAGEDTQYF. The CDR3 nucleotides read TGCGCCAGCAGTAAAATAGCGGGAGAAGATACGCAGTATTTT. The chain is built from TRBV5-1 and TRBJ2-3; 9 bases match TRBD2. The germline gives CDR1 SGHRS, CDR2 YFSETQ. This CDR3 comprises 14 residues. V lost 5 bases, J lost 5 bases, and 6 bases stayed unmatched.

Many counts were recorded for this clonotype. CDR3 sequence reads: CASSLSLWGSQLDSPLHF. CDR3 bases: TGTGCCAGCAGTTTATCCCTATGGGGAAGTCAGCTCGATTCACCCCTCCACTTT. The chain combines TRBV28 with TRBJ1-6; D call uncertain. The CDR3 is made up of 18 amino acids. V was pared by 1 base and J by 8 bases, with 21 bases between. Germline values: CDR1 MDHEN, CDR2 SYDVKM.

The chain's CDR3 is CASSLSGPINQPQHF. CDR3 DNA sequence: TGTGCCAGCAGTTTATCGGGACCGATCAATCAGCCCCAGCATTTT. The chain carries TRBV27 and TRBJ1-5, with a tentative D call TRBD1 (5 bases). CDR3 size: 15 residues. The V end lost 0 bases, the J end lost 3 bases, and 9 bases lay between the germline ends. Per germline, CDR1 MNHEY and CDR2 SMNVEV (reference sequence).

This clonotype was seen many times. The rearrangement uses TRBV5-1 and TRBJ2-2; D gene ambiguous. CDR3 length: 14 residues. V shed 1 base and J shed 5 bases, with 9 bases lying between them. Germline CDR1 and CDR2: SGHRS and YFSETQ. CDR3 protein: CASSLREGTGELFF. In DNA form, the CDR3 reads TGCGCCAGCAGCTTGAGGGAAGGGACCGGGGAGCTGTTTTTT.

This clonotype was seen many times. This chain links TRBV27 with TRBJ1-5, with TRBD1 matching 7 bases. The V gene's germline CDR1 is MNHEY and CDR2 SMNVEV (reference sequence). This CDR3 region has 13 residues. Trimming removed 5 bases from V and 9 bases from J; junction bases left unmatched: 7. The CDR3: CASSPGTEGPQHF. The CDR3 DNA sequence: TGTGCCAGCAGTCCCGGGACAGAAGGGCCCCAGCATTTT.

The table lists this clonotype with many counts. The chain uses TRBV7-2 and TRBJ1-2; D not resolved. The germline V gene encodes CDR1 SGHTA and CDR2 FQGNSA. The CDR3 has 14 amino acids. The V gene lost 4 bases and the J gene lost 1 base, with 10 bases spanning the gap. CDR3 sequence (DNA): TGTGCCAGCAGCTCGAATTGGGGTAACTATGGCTACACCTTC. As protein: CASSSNWGNYGYTF.